Shown below are 15 T cell receptor beta chains from a single sample sequenced in a study of OX40 agonist ivuxolimab in advanced cancers. This table comes from immunoSEQ multiplex PCR, and its TCRdb copy is limited to in-frame clones, with some not included. The repertoire consists of 55,000 to 70,000 clones, with 75% to 90% occurring once and the leading ten covering approximately 1.3%. The sample here was CD4+ or CD8+ T cells sorted from blood, taken in a trial of the OX40 agonist ivuxolimab. These receptors were taken from an adult with an advanced solid tumor such as melanoma, head and neck, liver or kidney cancer.

This sequence joins TRBV4-1 and TRBJ1-1; D gene uncertain. Germline values: CDR1 MGHRA, CDR2 YSYEKL. Trimming pared 4 bases from V and 0 bases from J, leaving 12 bases between. CDR3 length: 15 residues. CDR3 in DNA: TGCGCCAGCAGCCGTGGGCAAGGGATGAACACTGAAGCTTTCTTT. It is translated as CASSRGQGMNTEAFF.

A few counts support this clone. V usage is TRBV4-1 and J usage is TRBJ1-1; D gene uncertain. Germline V gene lookup returns CDR1 MGHRA and CDR2 YSYEKL. The CDR3 runs to 16 residues. With 4 bases removed from V and 2 bases from J, the gap between germline ends came to 17 bases. In DNA, the CDR3 is TGCGCCAGCAGCCCATATCGAGGTCGGGATAACACTGAAGCTTTCTTT. This gives the protein CASSPYRGRDNTEAFF.

A single count supports this clone. The rearrangement links TRBV7-2 to TRBJ2-3; D is unresolved. The germline V gene has CDR1 SGHTA and CDR2 FQGNSA. V was trimmed by 5 bases and J by 7 bases, leaving 10 bases between them. This CDR3 comprises 12 residues. The CDR3 nucleotides are TGTGCCAGCAGCCCCCCTTTCAATACGCAGTATTTT. It is translated as CASSPPFNTQYF.

This clone was found once. This chain links TRBV5-5 with TRBJ2-1; D is ambiguous. The germline V gene has CDR1 SGHKS and CDR2 YYEKEE (reference sequence). V was clipped by 0 bases and J by 8 bases, with 9 bases between them. The length of the CDR3 is 13 residues. The CDR3 coding sequence is TGTGCCAGCAGCTTGGGCCCCCAGGATGAGCAGTTCTTC. This codes for CASSLGPQDEQFF.

V is TRBV11-2 and J is TRBJ1-2; no definite D call. V lost 2 bases and J 2 bases, leaving 12 bases between the germline ends. In germline, CDR1 is SGHAT, CDR2 FQNNGV. The length of the CDR3 is 15 residues. CDR3 bases: TGTGCCAGCAGCTTAAAAAGGGCGTCGAACTATGGCTACACCTTC. This encodes CASSLKRASNYGYTF.

The chain is built from TRBV2 and TRBJ2-5; 16 positions agree with TRBD2. CDR3 size: 15 residues. Germline assignment: CDR1 SNHLY and CDR2 FYNNEI. Losses at the gene ends were 7 bases for V and 9 bases for J; bases not matched to a gene: 8. DNA of the CDR3: TGTGCCAGCATCGGGACTAGCGGGAGGGGAGGGGCCCAGTACTTC. Protein product: CASIGTSGRGGAQYF.

The V call is TRBV27, the J call TRBJ1-6; unclear D gene. Between the trimmed V and J ends, which lost 5 bases and 15 bases, there was a span of 17 bases. Germline V CDR1 and CDR2: MNHEY, SMNVEV (reference sequence). The CDR3 has 13 amino acids. CDR3 nucleotides: TGTGCCAGCAGTGGCGGGGTGGGGAGTGTCCTCCACTTT. Translating it yields CASSGGVGSVLHF.

The V gene is TRBV11-2, the J gene TRBJ2-3; D may be TRBD2 (5 bases). Germline V gene lookup returns CDR1 SGHAT and CDR2 FQNNGV. V was cut by 3 bases and J by 3 bases, with 19 bases left in between. The CDR3 runs 17 residues. The DNA for the CDR3 is TGTGCCAGCAGCTTGGACGGGGAAGGATATGGGACAGATACGCAGTATTTT. Translation gives CASSLDGEGYGTDTQYF.

The gene calls are TRBV5-4 and TRBJ1-5; tentatively, D is TRBD1 (5 bases). Germline V lookup: CDR1 SGHNT, CDR2 YYREEE (reference sequence). V lost 0 bases, J lost 5 bases, and 12 bases lay in between. There are 15 residues in the CDR3. The CDR3 is CASSLAGKVDQPQHF. CDR3 coding DNA: TGTGCCAGCAGCTTGGCAGGGAAGGTAGATCAGCCCCAGCATTTT.

V usage is TRBV11-3 and J usage is TRBJ2-1; 8 bases match TRBD1. The V and J ends lost 3 bases and 4 bases, in that order; junction bases with no gene match: 5. Looked up from germline, CDR1 is SGHNT and CDR2 is YENEEA. The CDR3 extends over 15 amino acids. DNA for the CDR3: TGTGCCAGCAGCTTCCCAGGGGGCGGTTACAATGAGCAGTTCTTC. Protein sequence: CASSFPGGGYNEQFF.

The rearrangement links TRBV13 to TRBJ2-1, with 7 bases that match TRBD2. Germline V gene lookup returns CDR1 PRHDT and CDR2 FYEKMQ (reference sequence). This CDR3 spans 15 amino acids. V trimming: 5 bases; J trimming: 8 bases; junction bases outside the gene matches: 12. CDR3 in DNA: TGTGCCAGCAGCCAAGGCGGGGGTCTGCAGGATGAGCAGTTCTTC. Its protein is CASSQGGGLQDEQFF.

V usage is TRBV5-1 and J usage is TRBJ2-3; tentative D call: TRBD2 (6 bases). Trimming removed 4 bases from V and 1 base from J, with 13 bases in between. Germline CDR1 SGHRS, CDR2 YFSETQ. This CDR3 spans 15 amino acids. CDR3 sequence (DNA): TGCGCCAGCAGCCGCAGCGGGTCCCGCACAGATACGCAGTATTTT. Residues: CASSRSGSRTDTQYF.

This clone was counted between two and nine times. V gene TRBV27 combines with J gene TRBJ1-6; 9 positions agree with TRBD1. V shed 5 bases, J shed 10 bases, and the junction held 9 bases outside the gene matches. CDR3 size: 15 residues. Germline V lookup: CDR1 MNHEY, CDR2 SMNVEV (reference sequence). The CDR3 here is CASSLGTGIGSPLHF. The CDR3 coding sequence is TGTGCCAGCAGTCTCGGGACAGGGATTGGGTCACCCCTCCACTTT.

The V and J genes are TRBV5-4 and TRBJ2-1; D gene unclear. The V and J ends lost 4 bases and 1 base respectively, with 12 bases between them. CDR1 is SGHNT and CDR2 is YYREEE in the germline V gene (reference sequence). This CDR3 has 15 amino acids. CDR3 amino acids: CASSRLLGSYNEQFF. As DNA, the CDR3 is TGTGCCAGCAGCCGACTTTTAGGGTCCTACAATGAGCAGTTCTTC.

This chain links TRBV2 with TRBJ2-5, with 8 bases that match TRBD1. V lost 2 bases and J lost 0; bases outside the gene matches: 17. The CDR3 runs 20 residues. From germline, CDR1 is SNHLY and CDR2 FYNNEI. The CDR3 spells CASSETFPQGAGNNQETQYF. The CDR3 region has the DNA TGTGCCAGCAGTGAAACGTTTCCCCAGGGGGCGGGGAACAACCAAGAGACCCAGTACTTC.